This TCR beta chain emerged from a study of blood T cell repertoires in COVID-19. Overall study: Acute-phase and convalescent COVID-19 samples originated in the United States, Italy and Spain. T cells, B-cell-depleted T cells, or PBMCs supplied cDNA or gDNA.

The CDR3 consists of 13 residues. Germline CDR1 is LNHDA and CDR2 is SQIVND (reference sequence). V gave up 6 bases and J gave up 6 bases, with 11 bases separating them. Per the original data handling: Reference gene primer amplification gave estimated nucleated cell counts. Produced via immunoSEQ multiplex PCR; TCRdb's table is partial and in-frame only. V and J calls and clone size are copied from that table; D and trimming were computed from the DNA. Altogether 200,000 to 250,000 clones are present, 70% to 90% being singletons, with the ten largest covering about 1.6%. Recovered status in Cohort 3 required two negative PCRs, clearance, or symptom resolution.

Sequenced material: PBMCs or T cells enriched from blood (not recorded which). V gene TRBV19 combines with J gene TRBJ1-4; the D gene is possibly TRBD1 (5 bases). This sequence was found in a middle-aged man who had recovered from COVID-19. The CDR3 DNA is TGTGCCAGTAGAGGCCGGGGGGATGAAAAACTGTTTTTT. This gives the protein CASRGRGDEKLFF. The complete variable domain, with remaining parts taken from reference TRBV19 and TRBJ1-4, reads DGGITQSPKYLFRKEGQNVTLSCEQNLNHDAMYWYRQDPGQGLRLIYYSQIVNDFQKGDIAEGYSVSREKKESFPLTVTSAQKNPTAFYLCASRGRGDEKLFFGSGTQLSVL.